This TCR beta chain was recorded in a study of Ad26.COV2.S vaccination and SARS-CoV-2 variants. This clone was seen a handful of times. Its specificity is unknown. Profiling relied on immunoSEQ multiplex PCR, and the TCRdb table lists in-frame clones only, not all of them. Of about 94,000 clones in the sample, 82% were seen once. Notes on the study in general: Reportedly, after vaccination the spike-specific CD8+ and CD4+ T cell responses displayed substantial breadth.

Sequenced material: peripheral blood, taken after recovery from COVID-19. This TCR was sampled from a human donor who had recovered from COVID-19.

The CDR3 spells CASSFRGSTQYF. CDR3 DNA sequence: TGTGCCAGCAGTTTTAGGGGGAGTACGCAGTATTTT. J is TRBJ2-3 and V is TRBV28; a possible D gene is TRBD1 (6 bases). The CDR3 consists of 12 residues. Germline values: CDR1 MDHEN, CDR2 SYDVKM. V was trimmed by 3 bases and J by 8 bases, leaving 9 bases between them.